This note documents a single T cell receptor beta chain sequence. Its antigen is currently unknown. Stable hyperthyroidism: no ophthalmopathy progression over 18 months of follow-up. Diagnoses rested on clinical symptoms, serum thyroxine and TRAb, thyroid ultrasound and orbital computed tomography. These data originate in a study of T cells in Graves' hyperthyroidism and ophthalmopathy. Study-wide results and caveats: Researchers found most expanded thyroid clonotypes above 0.001 in blood as well.

This CDR3 contains 16 residues. Trimming cost V 6 bases and J 7 bases; bases outside gene matches: 15. Amplified TCR beta CDR3 regions came from RNA transcripts. The HTBI primer set served for first-round RT-PCR of the TCR CDR3. One entry per CDR3 protein, called by TCRdb with MiXCR from the multiplex PCR reads. This table has 550,000 to 600,000 distinct CDR3 sequences, roughly a sixth appearing once. This chain joins TRBV12-3 or TRBV12-4 and TRBJ2-1; TRBD2 matches 7 bases. The specimen sequenced was blood. The clonotype originates from a woman younger than 30 with Graves' hyperthyroidism. CDR3 nucleotide sequence: TGTGCCAGCAGATGGGGAGGGGCAAGGGTTTGGAATGAGCAGTTCTTC. It encodes CASRWGGARVWNEQFF.